Listed below are T cell receptor beta chains from one sample, sequenced in a study of T cells in Graves' hyperthyroidism and ophthalmopathy. MiXCR, applied by TCRdb to the multiplex PCR reads, yields one record per CDR3 protein. The table has roughly 500,000 distinct CDR3 sequences, around 50% seen once. Sequencing was carried out using peripheral blood or thyroid tissue (not recorded which). The receptors derive from an adult woman with Graves' disease, either hyperthyroidism or ophthalmopathy (not recorded which). CDR3s include the opening cysteine and the closing phenylalanine or tryptophan. D genes are given only for firm matches. Rows may omit the clone size; those that give it use once, few, many or a size class.

cdr3_length j_call d_call v_call clone_size cdr3_aa cdr3_nt
12 TRBJ1-4 NA TRBV10-3 many CAISYEGEKLFF TGTGCCATCAGTTACGAGGGAGAAAAACTGTTTTTT
15 TRBJ2-7 TRBD2 TRBV6-6 many CASSYTAGGSYEQYF TGTGCCAGCAGTTACACTGCGGGAGGGTCCTACGAGCAGTACTTC
14 TRBJ2-5 NA TRBV5-6 NA CASSPLTGQETQYF TGTGCCAGCAGCCCCTTAACAGGGCAAGAGACCCAGTACTTC
14 TRBJ2-2 NA TRBV2 many CASSEYLTAGELFF TGTGCCAGCAGTGAATATCTGACGGCCGGGGAGCTGTTTTTT
15 TRBJ2-2 NA TRBV7-9 NA CASSPRGINTGELFF TGTGCCAGCAGCCCCAGGGGAATTAACACCGGGGAGCTGTTTTTT
13 TRBJ2-7 TRBD1 TRBV7-9 many CASRRDRNYEQYF TGTGCCAGTCGCCGGGACAGGAACTACGAGCAGTACTTC
12 TRBJ1-2 NA TRBV5-1 NA CASSYMGVGYTF TGCGCCAGCAGCTATATGGGGGTTGGCTACACCTTC
15 TRBJ2-2 TRBD2 TRBV28 NA CASSGSGRIGGELFF TGTGCCAGCAGTGGAAGCGGGAGAATCGGCGGGGAGCTGTTTTTT
18 TRBJ2-5 NA TRBV6-5 few CASSYSTRPGTLQETQYF TGTGCCAGCAGTTACTCGACACGTCCCGGGACTCTCCAAGAGACCCAGTACTTC
13 TRBJ2-7 NA TRBV2 many CASSVGQSVEQYF TGTGCCAGCAGTGTTGGGCAGTCTGTCGAGCAGTACTTC
15 TRBJ1-4 TRBD1 TRBV7-7 NA CASSLLPGTGEKLFF TGTGCCAGCAGCCTACTCCCCGGGACAGGCGAAAAACTGTTTTTT
12 TRBJ1-5 NA TRBV25-1 NA CARGALNQPQHF TGTGCTAGAGGGGCCCTTAATCAGCCCCAGCATTTT
13 TRBJ1-2 NA TRBV6-5 many CASSKDILYGYTF TGTGCCAGCAGTAAAGATATCCTCTATGGCTACACCTTC
16 TRBJ2-7 TRBD1 TRBV19 NA CASSNRPRDRVGEQYF TGTGCCAGTAGTAACCGACCACGGGACAGGGTCGGCGAGCAGTACTTC
17 TRBJ1-2 NA TRBV20-1 many CSARDIQFGTLNYGYTF TGCAGTGCTAGAGACATTCAGTTCGGGACCCTTAACTATGGCTACACCTTC
17 TRBJ2-2 NA TRBV13 NA CASSLGLDSANTGELFF TGTGCCAGCAGCTTAGGCCTTGACAGTGCGAACACCGGGGAGCTGTTTTTT
14 TRBJ1-4 NA TRBV11-1 few CASSFDQGPEKLFF TGTGCCAGCAGCTTTGATCAGGGGCCGGAAAAACTGTTTTTT
15 TRBJ2-7 NA TRBV25-1 NA CASSDVLESSYEQYF TGTGCCAGCAGTGATGTACTCGAAAGCTCCTACGAGCAGTACTTC
13 TRBJ2-5 NA TRBV29-1 NA CSVGGSGRETQYF TGCAGCGTTGGAGGGTCAGGGCGTGAGACCCAGTACTTC
14 TRBJ2-2 TRBD2 TRBV20-1 many CSASSGSDTGELFF TGCAGTGCTTCCAGCGGGAGCGACACCGGGGAGCTGTTTTTT
16 TRBJ2-7 TRBD2 TRBV11-2 NA CASSFEGTSGRYEQYF TGTGCCAGCAGCTTCGAAGGGACTAGCGGGAGATACGAGCAGTACTTC
14 TRBJ1-2 NA TRBV6-5 many CASSYSGNDYGYTF TGTGCCAGCAGTTACTCAGGAAATGACTATGGCTACACCTTC
16 TRBJ1-4 NA TRBV9 NA CASSVVGGATNEKLFF TGTGCCAGCAGCGTAGTGGGAGGGGCAACTAATGAAAAACTGTTTTTT
18 TRBJ1-5 NA TRBV7-3 many CASSLGVRGAISNQPQHF TGTGCCAGCAGCTTAGGTGTGCGGGGGGCGATTAGCAATCAGCCCCAGCATTTT
15 TRBJ1-4 TRBD1 TRBV25-1 NA CASSALDRESEKLFF TGTGCCAGCAGTGCCCTAGACAGGGAGTCCGAAAAACTGTTTTTT
12 TRBJ1-2 NA TRBV7-2 many CASSGRNYGYTF TGTGCCAGCAGCGGACGGAACTATGGCTACACCTTC
10 TRBJ2-6 NA TRBV19 NA CATSGTVLTF TGTGCCACATCCGGGACAGTCCTGACTTTC
17 TRBJ2-2 TRBD2 TRBV11-2 many CASSWSSGRALGGELFF TGTGCCAGCAGCTGGTCTAGCGGGAGGGCCCTCGGCGGGGAGCTGTTTTTT
13 TRBJ1-2 TRBD1 TRBV29-1 NA CSVDEGQGYGYTF TGCAGCGTTGATGAGGGACAGGGCTATGGCTACACCTTC
14 TRBJ1-6 NA TRBV7-8 many CASSLDRVGSPLHF TGTGCCAGCAGCTTAGACAGGGTTGGATCACCCCTCCACTTT
12 TRBJ2-2 NA TRBV2 NA CASSLWSGELFF TGTGCCAGCAGTTTATGGTCTGGGGAGCTGTTTTTT
13 TRBJ2-5 NA TRBV29-1 once CSVGPRYQETQYF TGCAGCGTTGGCCCTCGGTACCAAGAGACCCAGTACTTC
17 TRBJ2-7 TRBD1 TRBV7-9 NA CASSLDFEGGQPYEQYF TGTGCCAGCAGCTTAGATTTCGAAGGGGGACAGCCGTACGAGCAGTACTTC
15 TRBJ1-2 NA TRBV7-8 NA CASSFDDVGGYGYTF TGTGCCAGCAGCTTCGATGATGTAGGGGGTTATGGCTACACCTTC
16 TRBJ2-2 TRBD2 TRBV20-1 many CSALGLAESNTGELFF TGCAGTGCTTTGGGACTAGCGGAATCGAACACCGGGGAGCTGTTTTTT
14 TRBJ1-1 NA TRBV29-1 NA CSVGAGAMNTEAFF TGCAGCGTTGGAGCAGGGGCGATGAACACTGAAGCTTTCTTT
13 TRBJ2-7 TRBD1 TRBV15 few CATSRARQGPHYF TGTGCCACCAGCAGGGCACGACAGGGACCCCATTACTTC
13 TRBJ2-5 NA TRBV10-3 NA CAISARGGETQYF TGTGCCATCAGTGCCAGGGGGGGGGAGACCCAGTACTTC
15 TRBJ1-1 NA TRBV7-9 many CASSLGHTWHTEAFF TGTGCCAGCAGCTTAGGCCACACATGGCACACTGAAGCTTTCTTT
15 TRBJ1-4 TRBD1 TRBV28 NA CASSTTTGGAEKLFF TGTGCCAGCAGCACCACTACAGGGGGAGCGGAAAAACTGTTTTTT
15 TRBJ2-7 TRBD1 TRBV29-1 NA CSVEFRSGQGYEQYF TGCAGCGTCGAGTTCAGATCCGGACAGGGCTACGAGCAGTACTTC
17 TRBJ2-5 TRBD1 TRBV19 many CASSIYFGGQGKETQYF TGTGCCAGTAGTATCTACTTCGGGGGACAGGGAAAAGAGACCCAGTACTTC
14 TRBJ1-2 NA TRBV29-1 NA CSVLPPVSNYGYTF TGCAGCGTTCTCCCTCCCGTGTCTAACTATGGCTACACCTTC
16 TRBJ1-6 TRBD1 TRBV3-1 few CASSPAGQGRNSPLHF TGTGCCAGCAGCCCAGCGGGACAGGGACGCAATTCACCCCTCCACTTT
15 TRBJ1-1 NA TRBV6-1 many CASTTMGWRNTEAFF TGTGCCAGCACAACTATGGGATGGCGGAACACTGAAGCTTTCTTT
15 TRBJ2-7 TRBD2 TRBV3-1 NA CASSQPGLAMGEQYF TGTGCCAGCAGCCAACCGGGACTAGCGATGGGGGAGCAGTACTTC
19 TRBJ1-1 NA TRBV7-8 NA CASSAQRGTGQSMNTEAFF TGTGCCAGCAGCGCCCAGCGAGGAACCGGACAAAGCATGAACACTGAAGCTTTCTTT
16 TRBJ1-6 NA TRBV7-2 many CASSPPSGRINSPLHF TGTGCCAGCAGCCCACCCTCGGGACGGATTAATTCACCCCTCCACTTT
11 TRBJ1-2 NA TRBV2 few CASRSEGGYTF TGTGCCAGCAGGTCGGAGGGGGGCTACACCTTC
13 TRBJ2-7 NA TRBV29-1 NA CSVEPGRSGEQYF TGCAGCGTGGAACCGGGACGGTCTGGGGAGCAGTACTTC